Here is one T cell receptor (beta chain) with its context. CD8 cells regarded as naive lacked CD45RO, were positively chosen for CCR7, and omitted terminally differentiated effector memory CD45RA+ cells. V was cut by 4 bases and J by 3 bases, with 13 bases left in between. From germline, CDR1 is LNHDA and CDR2 SQIVND (reference sequence). The CDR3 extends over 15 amino acids. The data were taken from a study of shared clonotypes between healthy human individuals. The table came from immunoSEQ multiplex PCR; TCRdb's copy has only in-frame clones and leaves some out. The sample lists approximately 2,000,000 clones, around 93% occurring once.

V usage is TRBV19 and J usage is TRBJ1-5; TRBD1 is a possible D gene (5 bases). This TCR was sampled from a man aged 18 to 30 in good health. Some clones in this sample may be carry-over from other donors' samples. Input material: naive CD8+ T cells from PBMCs. This CDR3 reads CASSNWDGVNQPQHF. CDR3 DNA: TGTGCCAGTAGTAATTGGGACGGCGTCAATCAGCCCCAGCATTTT.